These 29 T cell receptor beta chains were all obtained from the same sample, sequenced in a study of blood T cell repertoires in COVID-19. The data were produced by immunoSEQ multiplex PCR, yet TCRdb's version contains in-frame clones alone and is incomplete. The sample carries a few hundred thousand clones, around 82% recorded once. The material sequenced was PBMCs or T cells enriched from blood (not recorded which). The receptors were gathered from a man aged 45-65 years who had recovered from COVID-19.

J is TRBJ2-2 and V is TRBV19; a possible D gene is TRBD1 (6 bases). Germline CDR1 and CDR2: LNHDA and SQIVND (reference sequence). Trimming left V 9 bases short and J 2 bases short, with 22 bases between. This CDR3 has 17 residues. The CDR3 nucleotides are TGTGCCAGCCTACCTACTTCCCGAGGGGGAAACACCGGGGAGCTGTTTTTT. Translation: CASLPTSRGGNTGELFF.

The rearrangement joins TRBV27 to TRBJ2-3; 9 bases are shared with TRBD1. Germline V gene data show CDR1 as MNHEY and CDR2 as SMNVEV (reference sequence). This CDR3 has 15 amino acids. With V trimmed by 7 bases and J by 1 base, 6 bases remained unmatched. CDR3 sequence reads: CASTGQGIGTDTQYF. DNA of the CDR3: TGTGCCAGCACCGGACAGGGGATCGGCACAGATACGCAGTATTTT.

The V gene is TRBV29-1, the J gene TRBJ1-5, with TRBD1 identical over 9 bases. The junction had 5 bases not matched to a gene; V was cut back by 3 bases and J by 11 bases. The CDR3 is 12 residues long. CDR1 and CDR2 (germline): SQVTM, ANQGSEA. The CDR3 DNA sequence: TGCAGCGTTGAGGTGGGACAGGGATCCCAGCATTTT. This codes for CSVEVGQGSQHF.

V gene TRBV4-3 combines with J gene TRBJ1-3, with D unclear. Trimming removed 6 bases at V and 0 bases at J, with 18 bases between. The germline V gene encodes CDR1 LGHNA and CDR2 YSLEER. The CDR3 spans 17 residues. CDR3 residues: CASSPNVQLYSGNTIYF. The CDR3 DNA reads as TGCGCCAGCAGTCCCAATGTACAGCTCTACTCTGGAAACACCATATATTTT.

The genes are TRBV20-1 and TRBJ1-5; 9 positions match TRBD1. The length of the CDR3 is 15 residues. The germline gives CDR1 DFQATT, CDR2 SNEGSKA (reference sequence). After removal of 3 bases from V and 0 bases from J, the junction contained 3 bases not matched to a gene. CDR3 in amino acids: CSASKDRGSNQPQHF. CDR3 coding DNA: TGCAGTGCTAGTAAGGACAGGGGTAGCAATCAGCCCCAGCATTTT.

The chain recombines TRBV3-1 (or the pseudogene TRBV3-2) with TRBJ2-2; tentatively, D is TRBD1 (6 bases). CDR3 size: 15 residues. CDR1 is LGHDT and CDR2 is YNNKEL in the germline V gene (reference sequence). Trimming removed 4 bases at V and 7 bases at J, with 16 bases between. CDR3 in DNA: TGTGCCAGCAGCCGGGAGACAGGAAGCGGCGGGGAGCTGTTTTTT. Translating it yields CASSRETGSGGELFF.

This chain joins TRBV9 and TRBJ2-3; the D gene is possibly TRBD1 (6 bases). The ends were cut back, 2 bases at V and 2 bases at J, with 18 bases in the middle. This CDR3 region has 17 residues. Germline loops: CDR1 SGDLS, CDR2 YYNGEE. In DNA, the CDR3 is TGTGCCAGCAGCGTCGATACGGACAGAGGATTCACAGATACGCAGTATTTT. Translating it yields CASSVDTDRGFTDTQYF. The variable domain in full, completed from reference TRBV9 and TRBJ2-3, reads DSGVTQTPKHLITATGQRVTLRCSPRSGDLSVYWYQQSLDQGLQFLIQYYNGEERAKGNILERFSAQQFPDLHSELNLSSLELGDSALYFCASSVDTDRGFTDTQYFGPGTRLTVL.

This clone was seen a single time. This chain links TRBV7-9 with TRBJ2-7; 8 positions match TRBD1. V trimming: 3 bases; J trimming: 2 bases; junction bases outside the gene matches: 6. Germline assignment: CDR1 SEHNR and CDR2 FQNEAQ (reference sequence). This CDR3 spans 15 amino acids. As DNA, the CDR3 is TGTGCCAGCAGCTTTTTTGAACAGGGGGCCTACGAGCAGTACTTC. Its protein product is CASSFFEQGAYEQYF.

The chain employs TRBV5-1 and TRBJ1-4, with TRBD1 as a possible D gene (5 bases). The CDR3 spans 14 residues. Germline CDR1 is SGHRS and CDR2 is YFSETQ. Trimming removed 2 bases at V and 8 bases at J, with 13 bases between. CDR3: CASSFWQGGEKLFF. The CDR3 DNA reads as TGCGCCAGCAGCTTCTGGCAGGGTGGCGAAAAACTGTTTTTT.

This chain links TRBV29-1 with TRBJ1-1; D not resolved. Trimming shortened V by 4 bases and J by 4 bases, and 13 bases separated the two germline ends. This CDR3 is 13 amino acids long. Germline CDR1 SQVTM, CDR2 ANQGSEA. The CDR3 nucleotides are TGCAGCGTTGTTCCCCCGGCGGGCACTGAAGCTTTCTTT. Translated, it gives CSVVPPAGTEAFF.

Remarks on this clone: Distinct nucleotide sequences in the sample also encode this CDR3. The chain employs TRBV20-1 and TRBJ1-2; D gene ambiguous. V was pared by 3 bases and J by 5 bases, with 7 bases between. Germline V gene lookup returns CDR1 DFQATT and CDR2 SNEGSKA (reference sequence). CDR3 length: 11 amino acids. The CDR3 nucleotides are TGCAGTGCTAGGCGAGGGTATGGCTACACCTTC. Its translation: CSARRGYGYTF.

The J gene is TRBJ2-1, the V gene TRBV3-1 (or the pseudogene TRBV3-2); a weak D match, TRBD1 (6 bases). The CDR3 loop spans 14 amino acids. Germline V lookup: CDR1 LGHDT, CDR2 YNNKEL (reference sequence). The V gene lost 1 base and the J gene lost 4 bases, with 8 bases spanning the gap. The CDR3 sequence is CASSQADSYNEQFF. The CDR3 coding sequence is TGTGCCAGCAGCCAAGCGGACAGTTACAATGAGCAGTTCTTC.

J is TRBJ2-7 and V is TRBV7-3; weak D call: TRBD1 (6 bases). The CDR3 consists of 16 residues. Trimming removed 4 bases at V and 0 bases at J, with 16 bases between. Germline values: CDR1 SGHTA, CDR2 FQGTGA. The chain's CDR3 is CASSWRAGASSYEQYF. The DNA for the CDR3 is TGTGCCAGCAGCTGGCGAGCAGGGGCCAGCTCCTACGAGCAGTACTTC.

The chain uses TRBV28 and TRBJ2-1, with 7 bases fitting TRBD1. There are 15 residues in the CDR3. The germline V gene has CDR1 MDHEN and CDR2 SYDVKM. V lost 1 base, J lost 6 bases, and 6 bases stayed unmatched. The CDR3 is CASSLYRGRGNEQFF. Here the CDR3 DNA reads TGTGCCAGCAGTTTATACAGGGGAAGGGGCAATGAGCAGTTCTTC.

The rearrangement uses TRBV5-1 and TRBJ1-1, with 10 nucleotides matching TRBD1. The CDR3 has 15 residues. J gave up 6 bases and V 2 bases, and 7 bases lay outside the gene matches. CDR1 is SGHRS and CDR2 is YFSETQ in the germline V gene. The CDR3 sequence is CASSFTGQGSAEAFF. The CDR3, as DNA: TGCGCCAGCAGCTTCACGGGACAGGGGAGCGCTGAAGCTTTCTTT.

This chain joins TRBV19 and TRBJ2-2; 7 bases are a match to TRBD2. V lost 0 bases, J lost 2 bases, and 6 bases stayed unmatched. Germline V gene lookup returns CDR1 LNHDA and CDR2 SQIVND (reference sequence). The CDR3 has 17 amino acids. This CDR3 reads CASSIEATSPNTGELFF. The CDR3 coding sequence is TGTGCCAGTAGTATAGAAGCGACTAGCCCCAACACCGGGGAGCTGTTTTTT.

The chain recombines TRBV29-1 with TRBJ1-1; D ambiguous. The V end lost 4 bases, the J end lost 1 base, and 13 bases lay between the germline ends. The CDR3 runs to 14 residues. Germline V gene data show CDR1 as SQVTM and CDR2 as ANQGSEA. This chain's CDR3 is CSVVHRPGNTEAFF. CDR3 in DNA: TGCAGCGTTGTTCATCGTCCGGGGAACACTGAAGCTTTCTTT.

J is TRBJ1-3 and V is TRBV5-1, with 9 bases aligning to TRBD1. The CDR3 length is 15 residues. With 1 base clipped from V and 8 bases from J, the junction kept 7 bases outside the gene matches. CDR1 SGHRS and CDR2 YFSETQ come from the germline V gene. The CDR3, as DNA: TGCGCCAGCAGCTTGAGCACAGGGGGCATAGACACCATATATTTT. Amino acids: CASSLSTGGIDTIYF.

The gene calls are TRBV19 and TRBJ2-3, with 7 nucleotides matching TRBD2. The CDR3 extends over 17 amino acids. Per the germline V gene, CDR1 is LNHDA and CDR2 is SQIVND (reference sequence). The V gene end was trimmed by 5 bases and the J gene end by 1 base; junction bases not matched to a gene: 12. In DNA, the CDR3 is TGTGCCAGTAGTCCCCTGAGTAAAGGGAGGGGCACAGATACGCAGTATTTT. This encodes CASSPLSKGRGTDTQYF.

The genes are TRBV11-2 and TRBJ1-5, with TRBD1 as a possible D gene (6 bases). This CDR3 is built from 15 residues. Per germline, CDR1 SGHAT and CDR2 FQNNGV. With 5 bases removed from V and 2 bases from J, the gap between germline ends came to 13 bases. The DNA of the CDR3 is TGTGCCAGCAGCCTTACAGGGCCTCGCAATCAGCCCCAGCATTTT. Translated: CASSLTGPRNQPQHF.

This chain links TRBV3-1 (or the pseudogene TRBV3-2) with TRBJ1-5, with TRBD1 as a possible D gene (5 bases). The CDR3 length is 12 residues. V lost 5 bases, J lost 9 bases, and 11 bases lay in between. CDR1 is LGHDT and CDR2 is YNNKEL in the germline V gene (reference sequence). The CDR3 spells CASSKGLGPQHF. The CDR3 DNA is TGTGCCAGCAGCAAGGGACTCGGGCCCCAGCATTTT.

V usage is TRBV5-1 and J usage is TRBJ2-3, with a possible D match to TRBD1 (6 bases). The CDR3 is made up of 16 amino acids. Germline CDR1 is SGHRS and CDR2 is YFSETQ. V dropped 4 bases and J dropped 0 bases, with 15 bases sitting between them. CDR3 bases: TGCGCCAGCAGCATATCAAACAGGGAGAGCACAGATACGCAGTATTTT. Protein sequence: CASSISNRESTDTQYF.

In its sample, this clone was seen once. The rearrangement uses TRBV6-6 and TRBJ1-6; no clear D gene. Germline V CDR1 and CDR2: MNHNY, SVGAGI (reference sequence). V was pared by 5 bases and J by 0 bases, with 17 bases between. CDR3 size: 18 residues. CDR3 nucleotide sequence: TGTGCCAGCAGTCCCGATCCCAGGTCGAGCTCCTATAATTCACCCCTCCACTTT. Amino acid sequence: CASSPDPRSSSYNSPLHF.

The chain employs TRBV27 and TRBJ1-2; 11 bases align to TRBD1. The CDR3 runs 17 residues. Germline lookup yields CDR1 MNHEY and CDR2 SMNVEV (reference sequence). J lost 7 bases, V lost 5 bases, and 15 bases had no gene match. Written as DNA, the CDR3 is TGTGCCAGCAGTCCTAATCATCGGACAGGGGGCTGGGTTGGCTACACCTTC. Protein sequence: CASSPNHRTGGWVGYTF.

The V gene is TRBV27, the J gene TRBJ2-7; 7 bases agree with TRBD1. Trimming took 2 bases from V and 3 from J; bases not matched to a gene: 4. The CDR3 has 14 amino acids. Germline-derived CDR1 and CDR2 are MNHEY and SMNVEV (reference sequence). CDR3 bases: TGTGCCAGCAGTTTAAAGACAGGGTACTACGAGCAGTACTTC. This gives the protein CASSLKTGYYEQYF.

The rearrangement uses TRBV9 and TRBJ2-3; TRBD1 matches at 7 bases. This CDR3 has 16 amino acids. Trimming cost V 1 base and J 0 bases; bases outside gene matches: 5. The germline CDR1 and CDR2 sequences are SGDLS and YYNGEE. This CDR3 reads CASSVRGHSSTDTQYF. The CDR3 DNA is TGTGCCAGCAGCGTAAGGGGGCACAGTAGCACAGATACGCAGTATTTT. Full variable domain (remainder filled in from reference TRBV9 and TRBJ2-3): DSGVTQTPKHLITATGQRVTLRCSPRSGDLSVYWYQQSLDQGLQFLIQYYNGEERAKGNILERFSAQQFPDLHSELNLSSLELGDSALYFCASSVRGHSSTDTQYFGPGTRLTVL.

This chain connects TRBV9 to TRBJ2-4; 9 bases match TRBD2. V gave up 0 bases and J gave up 0 bases; unmatched junction bases: 7. Germline V gives CDR1 SGDLS, CDR2 YYNGEE. The CDR3 has 18 residues. The chain's CDR3 is CASSVVDSGGTAKNIQYF. The CDR3 nucleotides read TGTGCCAGCAGCGTAGTAGATAGCGGGGGTACAGCCAAAAACATTCAGTACTTC.

The V call is TRBV12-3 or TRBV12-4, the J call TRBJ2-7; 10 bases fit TRBD1. This CDR3 comprises 11 residues. The V and J ends lost 8 bases and 6 bases, in that order; junction bases with no gene match: 1. The CDR3 sequence is CASGQGVEQYF. Written as DNA, the CDR3 is TGTGCCAGCGGACAGGGGGTCGAGCAGTACTTC.

The chain couples TRBV11-3 to TRBJ2-5, with a possible D match to TRBD2 (5 bases). The CDR3 is 12 amino acids. Germline V gene data show CDR1 as SGHNT and CDR2 as YENEEA. Between the trimmed V and J ends, which lost 0 bases and 8 bases, there was a span of 7 bases. The CDR3 sequence: CASSLEEGTQYF. For the CDR3, the DNA is TGTGCCAGCAGCTTAGAAGAGGGAACCCAGTACTTC.